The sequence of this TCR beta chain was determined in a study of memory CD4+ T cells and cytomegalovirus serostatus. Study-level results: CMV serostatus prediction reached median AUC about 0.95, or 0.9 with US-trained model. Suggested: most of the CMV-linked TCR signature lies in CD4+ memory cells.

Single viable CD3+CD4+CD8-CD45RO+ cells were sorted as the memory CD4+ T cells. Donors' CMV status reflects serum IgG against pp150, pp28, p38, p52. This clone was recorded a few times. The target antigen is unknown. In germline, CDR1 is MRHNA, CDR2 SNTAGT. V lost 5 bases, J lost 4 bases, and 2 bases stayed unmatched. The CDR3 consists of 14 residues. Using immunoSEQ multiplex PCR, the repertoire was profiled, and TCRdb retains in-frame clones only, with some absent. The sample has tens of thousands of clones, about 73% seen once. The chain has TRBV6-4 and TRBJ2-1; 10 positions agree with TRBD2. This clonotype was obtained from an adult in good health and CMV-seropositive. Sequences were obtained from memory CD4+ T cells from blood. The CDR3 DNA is TGTGCCAGCAGTCCGACTAGCGGGTACAATGAGCAGTTCTTC. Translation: CASSPTSGYNEQFF.